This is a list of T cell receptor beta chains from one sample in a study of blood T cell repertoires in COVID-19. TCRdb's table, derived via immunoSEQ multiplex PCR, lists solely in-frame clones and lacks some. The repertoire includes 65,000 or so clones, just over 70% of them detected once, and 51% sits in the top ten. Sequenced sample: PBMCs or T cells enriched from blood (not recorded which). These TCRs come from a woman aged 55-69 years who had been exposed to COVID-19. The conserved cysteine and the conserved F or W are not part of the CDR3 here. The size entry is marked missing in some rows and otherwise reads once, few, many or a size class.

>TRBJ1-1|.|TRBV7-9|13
ASSLVRGEDTEAF
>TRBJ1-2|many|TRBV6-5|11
ASSSRQGGGYT
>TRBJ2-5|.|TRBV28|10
ASSWGRETQY
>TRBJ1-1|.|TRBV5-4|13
ASSAQGARDTEAF
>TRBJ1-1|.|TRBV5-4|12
ASSLTGGGTEAF
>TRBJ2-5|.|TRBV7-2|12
ASSNSGTLETQY
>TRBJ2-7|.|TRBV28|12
ASSSRTGTYEQY
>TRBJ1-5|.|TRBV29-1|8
SVGNQPQH
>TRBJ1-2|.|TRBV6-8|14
ASSYSPRLANYGYT
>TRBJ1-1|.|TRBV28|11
ASEGGAPFEAF
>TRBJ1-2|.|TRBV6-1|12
ASSEPTGNYGYT
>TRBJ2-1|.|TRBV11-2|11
ASSTELYNEQF
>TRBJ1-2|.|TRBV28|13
ASRSGDRINYGYT
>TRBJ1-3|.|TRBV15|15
ATSPLTGFASGNTIY
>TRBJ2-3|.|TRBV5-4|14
ASSSQSGASTDTQY
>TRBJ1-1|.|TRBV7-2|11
AREPPGSTEAF
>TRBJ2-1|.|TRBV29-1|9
SVLAGYEQF
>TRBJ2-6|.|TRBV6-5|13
ASTADTSGANVLT
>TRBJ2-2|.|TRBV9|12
ASSVGTSSGELF
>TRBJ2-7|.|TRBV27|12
ASSPGQAVYEQY
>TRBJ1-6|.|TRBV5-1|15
ASSLKQSSSYNSPLH
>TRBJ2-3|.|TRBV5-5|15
ASSLAGTSGATDTQY
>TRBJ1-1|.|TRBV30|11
AWTPVMNTEAF
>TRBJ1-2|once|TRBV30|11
AWTKNFGYGYT